A single sample is the source of the 17 T cell receptor beta chains below, sequenced in a study of regulatory T cells in long-lasting Graves disease. Regarding time point: newly diagnosed GD, antithyroid drugs for less than 3 months. RNA extracted from PBMCs served as the sequencing template. Sequencing libraries for TCR beta were prepared with iRepertoire HTBI primers and Arm-PCR of CDR3 regions. TCRdb called the multiplex PCR reads again in MiXCR, with one record for every CDR3 protein. The table has 440,000 or so distinct CDR3 sequences, about a sixth seen once. Separately, the same data were catalogued under a study of T cells in Graves' hyperthyroidism and ophthalmopathy.

The sample here was peripheral blood mononuclear cells (PBMCs), taken at new diagnosis, from a patient treated with antithyroid drugs. These TCRs come from a woman aged 25 to 39 with Graves disease.

This clonotype was seen repeatedly, ten times or more. The V and J genes are TRBV11-2 and TRBJ2-2; D may be TRBD1 (7 bases). This CDR3 contains 15 residues. Trimming stripped 1 base from V and 3 bases from J, with 9 bases between. In germline, CDR1 is SGHAT, CDR2 FQNNGV. The CDR3 protein is CASSLGRGDTGELFF. CDR3 sequence (DNA): TGTGCCAGCAGCTTAGGCAGGGGGGACACCGGGGAGCTGTTTTTT.

This clonotype was observed a few times. The J gene is TRBJ1-3, the V gene TRBV18, with D unresolved. The germline V gene has CDR1 KGHSH and CDR2 LQKENI. Trimming cost V 4 bases and J 3 bases, with 16 bases left between them. There are 16 residues in the CDR3. CDR3 nucleotide sequence: TGTGCCAGCTCACGGAGCGGGGAGCGAAGTGGAAACACCATATATTTT. Its translation: CASSRSGERSGNTIYF.

This clonotype was recorded many times. The chain recombines TRBV7-8 with TRBJ1-1; no clear D gene. Trimming pared 1 base from V and 7 bases from J, leaving 4 bases between. The CDR3 is 11 amino acids. CDR1 SGHVS and CDR2 FQNEAQ come from the germline V gene. Here the CDR3 reads CASSLEREAFF. The DNA for the CDR3 is TGTGCCAGCAGCTTAGAACGTGAAGCTTTCTTT.

This clonotype was counted between two and nine times. The chain uses TRBV30 and TRBJ2-1; TRBD1 aligns across 7 bases. V lost 3 bases and J lost 2; bases outside the gene matches: 10. The germline CDR1 and CDR2 sequences are GTSNPN and SVGIG (reference sequence). The CDR3 extends over 16 amino acids. DNA for the CDR3: TGTGCCTGGAGCCCTATTAGGGGGCTTCCCTACAATGAGCAGTTCTTC. Its translation is CAWSPIRGLPYNEQFF.

This clonotype was detected ten times or more. The genes are TRBV2 and TRBJ2-2; D call uncertain. V lost 4 bases to trimming and J lost 4 bases, with 10 bases between them. CDR1 is SNHLY, CDR2 FYNNEI, per germline. The CDR3 is 14 amino acids. The CDR3 region is CASSVARSTGELFF. The CDR3 nucleotides read TGTGCCAGCAGTGTTGCCAGGAGCACCGGGGAGCTGTTTTTT.

This chain connects TRBV7-8 to TRBJ1-5; D remains ambiguous. Germline V gives CDR1 SGHVS, CDR2 FQNEAQ. Trimming took off 1 base at V and 11 bases at J, with 12 bases between the two ends. This CDR3 region has 13 residues. The CDR3 coding sequence is TGTGCCAGCAGCTTAGAGGAGGGTTCCTCCCAGCATTTT. Translating gives CASSLEEGSSQHF. Variable domain in full (rest from reference TRBV7-8 and TRBJ1-5): GAGVSQSPRYKVAKRGQDVALRCDPISGHVSLFWYQQALGQGPEFLTYFQNEAQLDKSGLPSDRFFAERPEGSVSTLKIQRTQQEDSAVYLCASSLEEGSSQHFGDGTRLSIL.

This clonotype has at least ten counts. The chain couples TRBV28 to TRBJ2-1, with D maybe TRBD2 (6 bases). V was clipped by 4 bases and J by 7 bases, with 20 bases between them. The CDR3 totals 16 residues. CDR1 is MDHEN and CDR2 is SYDVKM in the germline V gene. CDR3 sequence (DNA): TGTGCCAGCAGTTCCCAGCGGGCGCCCCCGTTTAATGAGCAGTTCTTC. The encoded protein is CASSSQRAPPFNEQFF.

In this sample, this clonotype turned up many times. The V gene is TRBV13, the J gene TRBJ2-7; either TRBD1 or TRBD2 may fit D (5 bases each). CDR3 length: 14 amino acids. The V gene lost 3 bases and the J gene lost 0 bases, with 9 bases spanning the gap. Per germline, CDR1 PRHDT and CDR2 FYEKMQ (reference sequence). This CDR3 reads CASSLGRISYEQYF. DNA for the CDR3: TGTGCCAGCAGCTTGGGACGGATCTCCTACGAGCAGTACTTC.

There are many counts of this clonotype. This chain joins TRBV12-3 or TRBV12-4 and TRBJ2-1, with TRBD2 identical over 11 bases. J lost 4 bases, V lost 7 bases, and 6 bases had no gene match. CDR3 length: 15 residues. The CDR3 loop reads CASTQGTSGYNEQFF. The DNA for the CDR3 is TGTGCCAGCACCCAGGGGACTAGCGGATACAATGAGCAGTTCTTC.

This clonotype was seen repeatedly, ten times or more. The rearrangement uses TRBV11-1 and TRBJ2-1; the D gene is possibly TRBD2 (5 bases). The CDR3 covers 15 residues. Germline V gives CDR1 SGHAT, CDR2 FQDESV (reference sequence). V lost 0 bases and J lost 8, with 14 bases in between. CDR3 bases: TGTGCCAGCAGCTTAGCCGCTAGCTGGTACGATGAGCAGTTCTTC. Translation gives CASSLAASWYDEQFF.

The chain combines TRBV7-2 with TRBJ2-7; TRBD2 is a possible D gene (6 bases). The CDR3 sequence is 14 residues long. CDR1 and CDR2 (germline): SGHTA, FQGNSA. Deletions cut 1 base from V and 4 bases from J, with 11 bases between. The CDR3 DNA reads TGTGCCAGCAGCTTAGGGGACTTGTTATACGAGCAGTACTTC. Its protein product is CASSLGDLLYEQYF.

The chain links TRBV7-9 to TRBJ2-3; TRBD2 agrees at 10 bases. The CDR3 has 16 residues. The V segment lost 0 bases and the J segment 3 bases; nucleotides outside the gene matches: 3. Germline CDR1 and CDR2: SEHNR and FQNEAQ (reference sequence). In DNA, the CDR3 is TGTGCCAGCAGCTTAGCGGCTAGCGGGAGTACAGATACGCAGTATTTT. Residues: CASSLAASGSTDTQYF.

For the CDR3, the DNA is TGTGCCAGCAGTGACCCATTCGGACTCGCGGAGACCCAGTACTTC. Protein sequence: CASSDPFGLAETQYF. V and J are TRBV2 and TRBJ2-5; perhaps TRBD2 as D (5 bases). The V and J ends lost 3 bases and 5 bases respectively, with 16 bases between them. The germline CDR1 and CDR2 sequences are SNHLY and FYNNEI. CDR3 length: 15 residues.

The table lists this clonotype with a few counts. J is TRBJ2-3 and V is TRBV29-1; 13 bases match TRBD2. With V trimmed by 4 bases and J by 2 bases, 12 bases remained unmatched. The CDR3 is made up of 18 amino acids. In germline, CDR1 is SQVTM, CDR2 ANQGSEA. The CDR3 DNA reads TGCAGCGTTGTCAGTACTAGCGGGAGGGCCGGGAACACAGATACGCAGTATTTT. This codes for CSVVSTSGRAGNTDTQYF.

This clonotype was seen a few times. The chain carries TRBV20-1 and TRBJ1-2; D is ambiguous. The CDR3 sequence is 12 residues long. From germline, CDR1 is DFQATT and CDR2 SNEGSKA (reference sequence). V lost 3 bases, J lost 4 bases, and 9 bases lay in between. The CDR3 reads CSASRPTYGYTF. The CDR3 bases are TGCAGTGCTAGTAGGCCTACCTATGGCTACACCTTC.

The rearrangement links TRBV25-1 to TRBJ1-3; D is uncertain. The germline V gene encodes CDR1 MGHDK and CDR2 SYGVNS. V lost 4 bases and J 0 bases, leaving 10 bases between the germline ends. The CDR3 length is 15 residues. The CDR3 is CASSALGSSGNTIYF. CDR3 DNA: TGTGCCAGCAGTGCGCTTGGGAGCTCTGGAAACACCATATATTTT.

This clonotype was seen a few times. The rearrangement joins TRBV28 to TRBJ2-7; maybe TRBD1 (5 bases). The CDR3 consists of 12 residues. Germline V lookup: CDR1 MDHEN, CDR2 SYDVKM. V lost 3 bases and J lost 5, with 8 bases in between. CDR3 protein: CASSLGRNEQYF. In nucleotides, the CDR3 is TGTGCCAGCAGTTTGGGGCGAAACGAGCAGTACTTC.